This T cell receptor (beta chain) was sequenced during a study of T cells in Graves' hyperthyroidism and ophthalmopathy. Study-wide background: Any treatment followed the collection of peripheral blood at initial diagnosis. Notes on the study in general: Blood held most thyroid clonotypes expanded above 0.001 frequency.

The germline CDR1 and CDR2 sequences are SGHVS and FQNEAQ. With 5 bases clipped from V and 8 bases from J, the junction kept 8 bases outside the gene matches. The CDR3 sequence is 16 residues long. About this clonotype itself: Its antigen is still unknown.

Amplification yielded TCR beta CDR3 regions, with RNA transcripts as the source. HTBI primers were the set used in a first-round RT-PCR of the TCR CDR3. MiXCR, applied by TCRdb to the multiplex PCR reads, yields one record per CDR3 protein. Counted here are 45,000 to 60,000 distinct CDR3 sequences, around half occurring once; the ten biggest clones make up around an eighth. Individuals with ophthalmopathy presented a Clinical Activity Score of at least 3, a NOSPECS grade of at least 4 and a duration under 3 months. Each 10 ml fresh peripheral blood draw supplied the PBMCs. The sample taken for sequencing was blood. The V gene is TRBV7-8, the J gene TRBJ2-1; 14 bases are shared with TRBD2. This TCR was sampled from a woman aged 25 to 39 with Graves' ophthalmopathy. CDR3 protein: CASSPTSGGGVDEQFF. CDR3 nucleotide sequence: TGTGCCAGCAGCCCGACTAGCGGGGGGGGTGTCGATGAGCAGTTCTTC. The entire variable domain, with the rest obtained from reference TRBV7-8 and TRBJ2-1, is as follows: GAGVSQSPRYKVAKRGQDVALRCDPISGHVSLFWYQQALGQGPEFLTYFQNEAQLDKSGLPSDRFFAERPEGSVSTLKIQRTQQEDSAVYLCASSPTSGGGVDEQFFGPGTRLTVL.